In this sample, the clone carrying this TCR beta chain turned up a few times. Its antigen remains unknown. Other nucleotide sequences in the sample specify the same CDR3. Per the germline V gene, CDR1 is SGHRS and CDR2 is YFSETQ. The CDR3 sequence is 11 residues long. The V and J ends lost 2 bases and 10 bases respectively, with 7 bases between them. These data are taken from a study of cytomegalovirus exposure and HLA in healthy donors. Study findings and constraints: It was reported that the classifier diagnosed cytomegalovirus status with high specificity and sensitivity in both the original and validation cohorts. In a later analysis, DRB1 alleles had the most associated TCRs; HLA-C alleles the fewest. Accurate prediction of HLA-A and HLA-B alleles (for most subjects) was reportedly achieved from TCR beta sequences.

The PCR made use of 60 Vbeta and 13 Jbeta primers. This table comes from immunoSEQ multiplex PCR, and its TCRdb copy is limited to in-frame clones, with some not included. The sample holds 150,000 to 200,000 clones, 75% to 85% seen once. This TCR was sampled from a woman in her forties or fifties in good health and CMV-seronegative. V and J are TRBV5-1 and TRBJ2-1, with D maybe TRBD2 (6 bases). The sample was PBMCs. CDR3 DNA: TGCGCCAGCAGCTTCGGGGGAGAGCAGTTCTTC. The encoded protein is CASSFGGEQFF.